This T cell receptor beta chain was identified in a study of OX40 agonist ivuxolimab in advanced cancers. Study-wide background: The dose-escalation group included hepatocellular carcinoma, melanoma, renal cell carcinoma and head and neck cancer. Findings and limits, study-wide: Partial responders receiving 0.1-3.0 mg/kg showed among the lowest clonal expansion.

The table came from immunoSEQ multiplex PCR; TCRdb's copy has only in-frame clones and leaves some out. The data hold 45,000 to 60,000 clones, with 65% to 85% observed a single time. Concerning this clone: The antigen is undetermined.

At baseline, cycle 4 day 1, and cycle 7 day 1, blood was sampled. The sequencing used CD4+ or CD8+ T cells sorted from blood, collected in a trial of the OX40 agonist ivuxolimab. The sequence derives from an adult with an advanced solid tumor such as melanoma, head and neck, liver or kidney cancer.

CDR3 DNA: TGTGCCAGCAGCTTTAAAGCGGGAGGGCCTTTCACAGATACGCAGTATTTT. Its protein product is CASSFKAGGPFTDTQYF. The rearrangement uses TRBV7-6 and TRBJ2-3; 10 nucleotides line up with TRBD2. V shed 3 bases and J 2 bases; nucleotides not matched to a gene: 8. CDR1 and CDR2 from the germline V gene are SGHVS and FNYEAQ. CDR3 size: 17 residues.